This TCR beta chain was recorded in a study of shared clonotypes between healthy human individuals. CDR3 length equals 17 residues. Germline CDR1 MNHNS, CDR2 SASEGT. Trimming stripped 4 bases from V and 3 bases from J, with 22 bases between. Sequencing was performed with immunoSEQ multiplex PCR; in TCRdb, only in-frame clones are kept and a portion is missing. The data hold roughly 2,500,000 clones, with under 95% observed a single time. The clonotype comes from a young man in good health. Some clones in this sample may be carry-over from other donors' samples. Sample: naive CD4+ T cells from PBMCs. Subset denoted: CD45RA+ positively selected. J is TRBJ2-7 and V is TRBV6-1; D is possibly TRBD2 (6 bases). The CDR3 is CASSAPIGGKSLYEQYF. The CDR3 region has the DNA TGTGCCAGCAGTGCCCCCATTGGAGGGAAGTCCCTCTACGAGCAGTACTTC.